A single sample gave rise to the 18 T cell receptor beta chains below, sequenced in a study of blood T cell repertoires in COVID-19. Libraries were prepared by immunoSEQ multiplex PCR; TCRdb keeps only in-frame clonotypes and omits some of them. This table holds 110,000 to 150,000 clones, 75% to 90% found once. The sample comprised peripheral blood. These receptors were collected from a human donor in a cohort sampled during active COVID-19.

In its sample, this clone was seen many times. The chain is built from TRBV3-1 (or the pseudogene TRBV3-2) and TRBJ2-7, with 9 bases lining up with TRBD1. The CDR3 totals 14 residues. V was pared by 4 bases and J by 4 bases, with 5 bases of the junction left unmatched. Germline lookup yields CDR1 LGHDT and CDR2 YNNKEL (reference sequence). The CDR3 reads CASSLGTGIYEQYF. CDR3 nucleotide sequence: TGTGCCAGCAGCCTCGGGACAGGGATATACGAGCAGTACTTC.

The rearrangement uses TRBV27 and TRBJ1-5; possible D gene TRBD1, 6 bases. V gave up 2 bases and J gave up 0 bases, with 11 bases separating them. The CDR3 totals 16 residues. Germline assignment: CDR1 MNHEY and CDR2 SMNVEV (reference sequence). The CDR3 loop is CASSLRGTDSNQPQHF. In nucleotides, the CDR3 is TGTGCCAGCAGTTTAAGGGGGACCGATAGCAATCAGCCCCAGCATTTT.

The chain uses TRBV6-2 or TRBV6-3 and TRBJ1-4; TRBD1 might be the D (5 bases). The V and J ends lost 5 bases and 8 bases respectively, with 9 bases between them. The CDR3 runs 12 residues. Germline CDR1 reads MNHEY; CDR2 reads SVGEGT. CDR3 nucleotide sequence: TGTGCCAGCAGTGCGGGGACGGAAAAACTGTTTTTT. Amino acid sequence: CASSAGTEKLFF.

The chain links TRBV28 to TRBJ1-2, with 8 bases lining up with TRBD1. CDR1 MDHEN and CDR2 SYDVKM come from the germline V gene. V lost 5 bases, J lost 8 bases, and 4 bases stayed unmatched. The CDR3 spans 12 residues. Written as DNA, the CDR3 is TGTGCCAGCAGTCCGGGACAGGTCGGCTACACCTTC. Residues: CASSPGQVGYTF.

V usage is TRBV7-2 and J usage is TRBJ2-3, with 11 positions matching TRBD2. The V gene's germline CDR1 is SGHTA and CDR2 FQGNSA. The J segment lost 14 bases and the V segment lost 5 bases, leaving 15 bases of the junction unmatched. The CDR3 spans 15 residues. Here the CDR3 DNA reads TGTGCCAGCAGCCCCACTAGCGGGAGAAGTGGTCAAAGGTATTTT. It translates to CASSPTSGRSGQRYF.

This rearrangement joins TRBV10-3 to TRBJ1-4; D is perhaps TRBD1 (6 bases). V was clipped by 6 bases and J by 8 bases, with 13 bases between them. Germline CDR1 is ENHRY and CDR2 is SYGVKD. The CDR3 extends over 13 amino acids. CDR3 in amino acids: CAIRDGGQEKLFF. CDR3 DNA sequence: TGTGCCATCAGGGACGGGGGGCAAGAAAAACTGTTTTTT.

This rearrangement joins TRBV3-1 (or the pseudogene TRBV3-2) to TRBJ2-5, with 14 bases that match TRBD2. The CDR3 length is 17 residues. J lost 4 bases, V lost 4 bases, and 8 bases had no gene match. Germline lookup yields CDR1 LGHDT and CDR2 YNNKEL (reference sequence). CDR3 DNA: TGTGCCAGCAGCCCCCCGACTAGCGGGGGGGCGGGAGAGACCCAGTACTTC. Translated: CASSPPTSGGAGETQYF.

As DNA, the CDR3 is TGTGCCAGCAGTTCCCTGACAGGGGGTTCCGAGACCCAGTACTTC. Its translation: CASSSLTGGSETQYF. This chain joins TRBV6-5 and TRBJ2-5, with TRBD1 matching 9 bases. V dropped 4 bases and J dropped 5; count of bases not matched to a gene: 8. The V gene's germline CDR1 is MNHEY and CDR2 SVGAGI. The CDR3 spans 15 residues.

The chain has TRBV27 and TRBJ2-5; 9 bases are shared with TRBD1. Germline V gene sequence: CDR1 MNHEY, CDR2 SMNVEV (reference sequence). The CDR3 length is 15 residues. V lost 4 bases and J lost 5; bases outside the gene matches: 8. The CDR3 spells CASSSYGQGIETQYF. CDR3 DNA: TGTGCCAGCAGTTCCTATGGACAGGGGATTGAGACCCAGTACTTC.

The V call is TRBV10-3, the J call TRBJ2-5, with D maybe TRBD1 (6 bases). Trimming shortened V by 0 bases and J by 2 bases, and 10 bases separated the two germline ends. Germline V gives CDR1 ENHRY, CDR2 SYGVKD. The CDR3 runs to 15 residues. For the CDR3, the DNA is TGTGCCATCAGTGAGTCGGAACAGGGACAAGAGACCCAGTACTTC. This encodes CAISESEQGQETQYF.

V is TRBV12-3 or TRBV12-4 and J is TRBJ1-5, with a weak D call TRBD1 (6 bases). V dropped 6 bases and J dropped 9 bases, with 15 bases sitting between them. This CDR3 has 13 amino acids. In DNA, the CDR3 is TGTGCCAGCAGACGACAGGAGTCAGGGCCCCAGCATTTT. It translates to CASRRQESGPQHF.

The genes are TRBV4-1 and TRBJ1-6, with D tentatively TRBD1 (5 bases). Trimming stripped 1 base from V and 9 bases from J, with 10 bases between. Germline V gene sequence: CDR1 MGHRA, CDR2 YSYEKL. CDR3 size: 14 residues. The DNA for the CDR3 is TGCGCCAGCAGCCAAGCAGGGTCCGGTTCACCCCTCCACTTT. Translation: CASSQAGSGSPLHF.

V is TRBV28 and J is TRBJ2-1, with D perhaps TRBD2 (7 bases). This CDR3 spans 15 amino acids. The V end lost 6 bases, the J end lost 8 bases, and 20 bases lay between the germline ends. Germline V lookup: CDR1 MDHEN, CDR2 SYDVKM. The chain's CDR3 is CASSLGGAGPDEQFF. The CDR3 bases are TGTGCCAGCAGCTTAGGGGGGGCCGGACCGGATGAGCAGTTCTTC.

The rearrangement links TRBV7-2 to TRBJ1-1; D might be TRBD1 (6 bases). Germline-derived CDR1 and CDR2 are SGHTA and FQGNSA. The V end lost 7 bases, the J end lost 0 bases, and 18 bases lay between the germline ends. The CDR3 loop spans 16 amino acids. The CDR3 here is CASTQPGGPLNTEAFF. As DNA, the CDR3 is TGTGCCAGCACCCAACCCGGGGGGCCCCTGAACACTGAAGCTTTCTTT. The entire variable domain, with the rest obtained from reference TRBV7-2 and TRBJ1-1, is as follows: GAGVSQSPSNKVTEKGKDVELRCDPISGHTALYWYRQSLGQGLEFLIYFQGNSAPDKSGLPSDRFSAERTGGSVSTLTIQRTQQEDSAVYLCASTQPGGPLNTEAFFGQGTRLTVV.

The chain is built from TRBV7-2 and TRBJ2-1; the match to TRBD2 covers 14 bases. The germline V gene encodes CDR1 SGHTA and CDR2 FQGNSA. There are 15 residues in the CDR3. V lost 5 bases and J lost 6; bases outside the gene matches: 3. CDR3 sequence (DNA): TGTGCCAGCAGCGTGACTAGCGGGAGGGCCAATGAGCAGTTCTTC. This gives the protein CASSVTSGRANEQFF.

Written as DNA, the CDR3 is TGCGCCAGCAGCATCAGACAGGCAAGTGAGCAGTTCTTC. It encodes CASSIRQASEQFF. This sequence joins TRBV5-1 and TRBJ2-1; D is possibly TRBD1 (6 bases). The germline V gene has CDR1 SGHRS and CDR2 YFSETQ. The V end lost 4 bases, the J end lost 9 bases, and 14 bases lay between the germline ends. The CDR3 has 13 residues.

This clone was recorded only once. The chain is built from TRBV7-8 and TRBJ2-3; 10 nucleotides agree with TRBD2. V lost 6 bases to trimming and J lost 0 bases; unmatched junction nucleotides: 3. The CDR3 is made up of 15 amino acids. CDR1 and CDR2 (germline): SGHVS, FQNEAQ. CDR3: CASSKRGGSTDTQYF. CDR3 sequence (DNA): TGTGCCAGCAGTAAGCGGGGGGGAAGCACAGATACGCAGTATTTT. Full variable domain (remainder filled in from reference TRBV7-8 and TRBJ2-3): GAGVSQSPRYKVAKRGQDVALRCDPISGHVSLFWYQQALGQGPEFLTYFQNEAQLDKSGLPSDRFFAERPEGSVSTLKIQRTQQEDSAVYLCASSKRGGSTDTQYFGPGTRLTVL.

The CDR3 spells CASSLETGVGYTF. DNA for the CDR3: TGTGCCAGCAGCTTAGAAACAGGGGTTGGCTACACCTTC. J is TRBJ1-2 and V is TRBV7-8; TRBD1 agrees at 7 bases. CDR3 size: 13 residues. V gave up 1 base and J gave up 7 bases; unmatched junction bases: 3. Germline V gives CDR1 SGHVS, CDR2 FQNEAQ. The variable domain in full, with the rest retrieved from reference TRBV7-8 and TRBJ1-2, is GAGVSQSPRYKVAKRGQDVALRCDPISGHVSLFWYQQALGQGPEFLTYFQNEAQLDKSGLPSDRFFAERPEGSVSTLKIQRTQQEDSAVYLCASSLETGVGYTFGSGTRLTVV.